The 32 T cell receptor beta chains listed next were all sequenced from one sample in a study of blood T cell repertoires in COVID-19. Method: immunoSEQ multiplex PCR; TCRdb's copy keeps in-frame clones and lacks some. This table holds some 120,000 clones, around 86% found once. Sequenced sample: peripheral blood. These receptor sequences come from a man aged 55 to 69 with acute or convalescent COVID-19.

This chain uses TRBV15 with TRBJ2-2; D unresolved. CDR3 length: 15 residues. Between the trimmed V and J ends, which lost 4 bases and 1 base, there was a span of 10 bases. Germline values: CDR1 LNHNV, CDR2 YYDKDF (reference sequence). The CDR3 spells CATSKQPLNTGELFF. In DNA, the CDR3 is TGTGCCACCAGCAAACAGCCGTTGAACACCGGGGAGCTGTTTTTT. Using reference TRBV15 and TRBJ2-2 for the parts outside the CDR3, the full variable domain is DAMVIQNPRYQVTQFGKPVTLSCSQTLNHNVMYWYQQKSSQAPKLLFHYYDKDFNNEADTPDNFQSRRPNTSFCFLDIRSPGLGDTAMYLCATSKQPLNTGELFFGEGSRLTVL.

The chain employs TRBV7-9 and TRBJ2-7; D remains ambiguous. Germline assignment: CDR1 SEHNR and CDR2 FQNEAQ (reference sequence). The germline V and J ends were trimmed by 3 bases and 2 bases, with 8 bases remaining between them. The CDR3 extends over 13 amino acids. CDR3 sequence (DNA): TGTGCCAGCAGCTTCGGTGGTCCCTACGAGCAGTACTTC. This gives the protein CASSFGGPYEQYF.

The chain combines TRBV18 with TRBJ2-7; TRBD1 matches 8 bases. In germline, CDR1 is KGHSH, CDR2 LQKENI. V lost 3 bases to trimming and J lost 7 bases; unmatched junction nucleotides: 11. The CDR3 spans 15 residues. For the CDR3, the DNA is TGTGCCAGCTCACCTAGCAGACAGGGGCCAGGGGAGCAGTACTTC. It yields the protein CASSPSRQGPGEQYF.

CDR3 region: CSVIDRSWTSGRSSSYEQYF. In DNA, the CDR3 is TGCAGCGTTATAGACAGGTCCTGGACTAGCGGGAGGAGCAGCTCCTACGAGCAGTACTTC. J is TRBJ2-7 and V is TRBV29-1; TRBD2 agrees at 14 bases. The CDR3 length is 20 residues. Losses at the gene ends were 5 bases for V and 0 bases for J; bases not matched to a gene: 18. CDR1 is SQVTM and CDR2 is ANQGSEA in the germline V gene.

V is TRBV12-3 or TRBV12-4 and J is TRBJ2-1, with 7 bases identical to TRBD2. With V trimmed by 4 bases and J by 10 bases, 4 bases remained unmatched. CDR3 size: 12 residues. The CDR3 nucleotides are TGTGCCAGCAGTTGGGAGGGGCTCGAGCAGTTCTTC. Amino acid sequence: CASSWEGLEQFF.

This chain joins TRBV4-2 and TRBJ1-1; 7 bases agree with TRBD1. CDR1 and CDR2 (germline): LGHNA, YNFKEQ. The CDR3 sequence is 17 residues long. V trimming: 4 bases; J trimming: 4 bases; junction bases outside the gene matches: 15. Written as DNA, the CDR3 is TGTGCCAGCAGCCCTTGGGACAGTGAGCCTGAAGGCACTGAAGCTTTCTTT. Translated: CASSPWDSEPEGTEAFF.

The chain uses TRBV18 and TRBJ1-4, with D possibly TRBD1 on 6 matching bases. The CDR3 runs to 13 residues. CDR1 KGHSH and CDR2 LQKENI come from the germline V gene. The V gene lost 4 bases and the J gene lost 12 bases, with 15 bases spanning the gap. CDR3 loop: CASSRTGQSELFF. The CDR3 DNA sequence: TGTGCCAGCTCACGGACCGGACAGTCCGAACTGTTTTTT. Full variable domain (missing parts from reference TRBV18 and TRBJ1-4): NAGVMQNPRHLVRRRGQEARLRCSPMKGHSHVYWYRQLPEEGLKFMVYLQKENIIDESGMPKERFSAEFPKEGPSILRIQQVVRGDSAAYFCASSRTGQSELFFGSGTQLSVL.

The chain employs TRBV27 and TRBJ2-5, with 12 bases fitting TRBD1. Per germline, CDR1 MNHEY and CDR2 SMNVEV (reference sequence). The junction had 10 bases not matched to a gene; V was cut back by 4 bases and J by 7 bases. The length of the CDR3 is 16 residues. This chain's CDR3 is CASSSRDRGQWGTQYF. The CDR3 DNA sequence: TGTGCCAGCAGTTCCCGGGACAGGGGGCAATGGGGGACCCAGTACTTC.

This chain connects TRBV4-1 to TRBJ1-5; 11 positions agree with TRBD1. V lost 0 bases and J lost 9; bases outside the gene matches: 7. CDR1 and CDR2 (germline): MGHRA, YSYEKL. This CDR3 comprises 16 residues. The CDR3 coding sequence is TGCGCCAGCAGCCAAGAGGGACAGGGGGGCGGATCGCCCCAGCATTTT. Translated: CASSQEGQGGGSPQHF.

This chain connects TRBV7-8 to TRBJ2-1, with 12 bases lining up with TRBD2. Trimming removed 1 base from V and 5 bases from J; junction bases left unmatched: 3. From germline, CDR1 is SGHVS and CDR2 FQNEAQ. The CDR3 length is 16 residues. CDR3 coding DNA: TGTGCCAGCAGCTTAGATCGACTAGCGGGGGACAATGAGCAGTTCTTC. The encoded protein is CASSLDRLAGDNEQFF.

The rearrangement uses TRBV28 and TRBJ1-5; 9 bases are a match to TRBD1. This CDR3 has 15 residues. J gave up 3 bases and V 5 bases, and 5 bases lay outside the gene matches. Germline V gives CDR1 MDHEN, CDR2 SYDVKM. CDR3 residues: CASSKTGGNNQPQHF. CDR3 DNA sequence: TGTGCCAGCAGTAAGACAGGGGGAAACAATCAGCCCCAGCATTTT.

The chain has TRBV5-1 and TRBJ2-2; the D gene is possibly TRBD2 (6 bases). CDR1 and CDR2 from the germline V gene are SGHRS and YFSETQ. V dropped 4 bases and J dropped 4 bases, with 17 bases sitting between them. The CDR3 length is 16 residues. The CDR3 loop reads CASSPAGSGGTGELFF. The CDR3 DNA reads TGCGCCAGCAGCCCCGCGGGTAGCGGCGGCACCGGGGAGCTGTTTTTT.

The V gene is TRBV11-2, the J gene TRBJ2-5; D not resolved. The germline CDR1 and CDR2 sequences are SGHAT and FQNNGV. V lost 0 bases to trimming and J lost 2 bases, with 7 bases between them. The CDR3 length is 14 residues. The CDR3 DNA sequence: TGTGCCAGCAGCTTAGAACAGCTACAAGAGACCCAGTACTTC. This codes for CASSLEQLQETQYF.

The chain is built from TRBV3-1 (or the pseudogene TRBV3-2) and TRBJ1-2; D possibly corresponds to TRBD1 (5 bases). V was trimmed by 3 bases and J by 2 bases, leaving 13 bases between them. This CDR3 spans 15 amino acids. Germline CDR1 and CDR2: LGHDT and YNNKEL (reference sequence). Here the CDR3 DNA reads TGTGCCAGCAGCCAGAACCTCAGACAGAACTATGGCTACACCTTC. This codes for CASSQNLRQNYGYTF.

This chain uses TRBV5-1 with TRBJ1-1; 8 nucleotides agree with TRBD1. CDR3 length: 14 amino acids. V shed 4 bases and J 3 bases; nucleotides not matched to a gene: 5. The germline gives CDR1 SGHRS, CDR2 YFSETQ. CDR3 in DNA: TGCGCCAGCAGCGTCAGGGGGCGCGACACTGAAGCTTTCTTT. Its translation: CASSVRGRDTEAFF.

As DNA, the CDR3 is TGTGCCAGCAGTTTGGGGGGTTATAGCAATCAGCCCCAGCATTTT. This gives the protein CASSLGGYSNQPQHF. This chain uses TRBV28 with TRBJ1-5, with a possible D match to TRBD1 (5 bases). The CDR3 contains 15 residues. The germline V gene has CDR1 MDHEN and CDR2 SYDVKM. The V end was cut by 3 bases, the J end by 0 bases, with 9 bases between. Filled out from reference TRBV28 and TRBJ1-5, the complete variable domain reads DVKVTQSSRYLVKRTGEKVFLECVQDMDHENMFWYRQDPGLGLRLIYFSYDVKMKEKGDIPEGYSVSREKKERFSLILESASTNQTSMYLCASSLGGYSNQPQHFGDGTRLSIL.

This chain joins TRBV5-1 and TRBJ1-4; D unresolved. The ends were cut back, 0 bases at V and 5 bases at J, with 5 bases in the middle. Germline values: CDR1 SGHRS, CDR2 YFSETQ. CDR3 length equals 13 residues. The CDR3 DNA sequence: TGCGCCAGCAGCTTGGTCCGGAATGAAAAACTGTTTTTT. Protein sequence: CASSLVRNEKLFF.

This rearrangement joins TRBV11-2 to TRBJ2-5; the match to TRBD2 covers 9 bases. The length of the CDR3 is 16 residues. V dropped 3 bases and J dropped 10; count of bases not matched to a gene: 15. Germline V CDR1 and CDR2: SGHAT, FQNNGV. DNA for the CDR3: TGTGCCAGCAGCTTGAGAGGTGCGGGAGGGCCGGGGCGCCAGTACTTC. It is translated as CASSLRGAGGPGRQYF.

The chain has TRBV3-1 (or the pseudogene TRBV3-2) and TRBJ2-3; D is unresolved. This CDR3 contains 11 residues. V was clipped by 4 bases and J by 3 bases, with 2 bases between them. CDR1 and CDR2 (germline): LGHDT, YNNKEL (reference sequence). This CDR3 reads CASSLTDTQYF. The CDR3 DNA reads as TGTGCCAGCAGCCTAACAGATACGCAGTATTTT.

DNA for the CDR3: TGTGCCAGCAGCCCCGGACAGGGCCTTATGGCTTTCTTT. Translating gives CASSPGQGLMAFF. The J gene is TRBJ1-1, the V gene TRBV7-3; TRBD1 matches 8 bases. J gave up 11 bases and V 5 bases, and 10 bases lay outside the gene matches. This CDR3 region has 13 residues. The germline CDR1 and CDR2 sequences are SGHTA and FQGTGA.

The V gene is TRBV28, the J gene TRBJ1-5; TRBD1 might be the D (5 bases). The CDR3 totals 13 residues. The germline gives CDR1 MDHEN, CDR2 SYDVKM. The V and J ends lost 10 bases and 3 bases respectively, with 13 bases between them. The CDR3 region is CATGGVVNQPQHF. DNA of the CDR3: TGTGCCACCGGAGGGGTTGTCAATCAGCCCCAGCATTTT.

This clone was seen more than once but under ten times. CDR3 residues: CASAGLAGLRGSYNEQFF. The CDR3 region has the DNA TGTGCCAGCGCGGGACTAGCGGGCCTAAGGGGGTCCTACAATGAGCAGTTCTTC. The chain links TRBV2 to TRBJ2-1; 12 bases are a match to TRBD2. There are 18 residues in the CDR3. Germline CDR1 and CDR2: SNHLY and FYNNEI. V shed 8 bases, J shed 1 base, and the junction held 12 bases outside the gene matches.

The chain combines TRBV19 with TRBJ2-3, with TRBD2 identical over 10 bases. V was clipped by 2 bases and J by 5 bases; unmatched bases: 4. Germline-derived CDR1 and CDR2 are LNHDA and SQIVND (reference sequence). This CDR3 has 15 amino acids. The CDR3: CASSILAGAVDTQYF. The CDR3 DNA is TGTGCCAGTAGTATACTAGCGGGAGCGGTAGATACGCAGTATTTT.

V is TRBV7-6 and J is TRBJ2-1, with 7 bases identical to TRBD1. The CDR3 length is 15 residues. The J segment lost 0 bases and the V segment lost 4 bases, leaving 3 bases of the junction unmatched. Germline-derived CDR1 and CDR2 are SGHVS and FNYEAQ. The CDR3 DNA sequence: TGTGCCAGCAGCTCTCGGGACAGCTCCTACAATGAGCAGTTCTTC. Translated: CASSSRDSSYNEQFF.

The chain uses TRBV28 and TRBJ2-7, with D tentatively TRBD1 (5 bases). CDR1 MDHEN and CDR2 SYDVKM come from the germline V gene. The germline V and J ends were trimmed by 6 bases and 5 bases, with 14 bases remaining between them. The CDR3 is 13 residues long. The CDR3 nucleotides read TGTGCCAGCAGCGAAACAGGTCGGAACGAGCAGTACTTC. Translated: CASSETGRNEQYF. Variable domain in full (rest from reference TRBV28 and TRBJ2-7): DVKVTQSSRYLVKRTGEKVFLECVQDMDHENMFWYRQDPGLGLRLIYFSYDVKMKEKGDIPEGYSVSREKKERFSLILESASTNQTSMYLCASSETGRNEQYFGPGTRLTVT.

The genes are TRBV30 and TRBJ2-1; maybe TRBD1 (6 bases). This CDR3 has 13 amino acids. Trimming removed 1 base from V and 3 bases from J, with 7 bases in between. Germline V lookup: CDR1 GTSNPN, CDR2 SVGIG (reference sequence). The CDR3 is CAWSEGVYNEQFF. The CDR3 DNA reads TGTGCCTGGAGTGAGGGGGTCTACAATGAGCAGTTCTTC.

This clone was picked up a small number of times. The genes are TRBV28 and TRBJ2-1, with TRBD1 identical over 7 bases. Trimming at V came to 6 bases and at J to 4 bases, leaving 6 bases not matched to a gene. This CDR3 has 14 amino acids. From germline, CDR1 is MDHEN and CDR2 SYDVKM. The DNA for the CDR3 is TGTGCCAGCAGCCCGACAGGGTTATACAATGAGCAGTTCTTC. It is translated as CASSPTGLYNEQFF.

This sequence joins TRBV10-1 and TRBJ2-1; 7 bases map to TRBD1. Germline V gives CDR1 WNHNN, CDR2 SYGVQD (reference sequence). CDR3 length: 15 amino acids. The V and J ends lost 0 bases and 7 bases, in that order; junction bases with no gene match: 6. The CDR3 sequence: CASSESKGTENEQFF. The CDR3 bases are TGCGCCAGCAGTGAGTCGAAGGGGACAGAGAATGAGCAGTTCTTC.

The chain carries TRBV5-6 and TRBJ2-7; 10 bases line up with TRBD2. The CDR3 totals 14 residues. Trimming removed 5 bases from V and 4 bases from J; junction bases left unmatched: 6. Germline V gives CDR1 SGHDT, CDR2 YYEEEE. The DNA of the CDR3 is TGTGCCAGCAGTCTAGCGGGAGACAGGTACGAGCAGTACTTC. It translates to CASSLAGDRYEQYF.

This clone has at least ten counts. This chain links TRBV24-1 with TRBJ1-2; 7 positions match TRBD1. V lost 7 bases and J lost 0; bases outside the gene matches: 1. CDR3 size: 13 residues. Germline-derived CDR1 and CDR2 are KGHDR and SFDVKD. CDR3 sequence reads: CATSQGANYGYTF. In nucleotides, the CDR3 is TGTGCCACCAGCCAGGGGGCTAACTATGGCTACACCTTC.

The V call is TRBV5-4, the J call TRBJ2-2; 8 positions agree with TRBD1. Germline values: CDR1 SGHNT, CDR2 YYREEE (reference sequence). This CDR3 has 16 residues. V was pared by 0 bases and J by 3 bases, with 4 bases of the junction left unmatched. CDR3 sequence: CASSLAGGEDTGELFF. CDR3 nucleotide sequence: TGTGCCAGCAGCTTGGCAGGGGGCGAGGACACCGGGGAGCTGTTTTTT.

This chain joins TRBV2 and TRBJ1-5, with unresolved D. This CDR3 comprises 13 residues. The germline gives CDR1 SNHLY, CDR2 FYNNEI. The V end lost 3 bases, the J end lost 4 bases, and 7 bases lay between the germline ends. CDR3 amino acids: CASSESRNQPQHF. CDR3 in DNA: TGTGCCAGCAGTGAGTCCCGGAATCAGCCCCAGCATTTT.